A selection of T cell receptor beta chains follows, all from one sample in a study of blood T cell repertoires in COVID-19. Data came from immunoSEQ multiplex PCR; TCRdb stores just in-frame clones and leaves some out. The sample lists 65,000 to 80,000 clones; roughly 86% were seen once. Sequencing input: peripheral blood. All receptors come from a human donor in a cohort sampled during active COVID-19. Both conserved end residues are part of each CDR3. Fields, in order: V gene, J gene, CDR3 length, clone size, D gene, CDR3 DNA, CDR3 protein. D genes are given only for firm matches. The listing skips clone size in some rows; elsewhere it reads once, few, many or a size class.

v_call: TRBV5-1; j_call: TRBJ2-7; cdr3_length: 15; clone_size: .; d_call: TRBD2; cdr3_nt: TGCGCCAGCAGCTTGGAAGCGGGGCCCAACTACGAGCAGTACTTC; cdr3_aa: CASSLEAGPNYEQYF
v_call: TRBV29-1; j_call: TRBJ2-5; cdr3_length: 12; clone_size: .; d_call: TRBD1; cdr3_nt: TGCAGCGTTGAGACAGGGGTTGAGACCCAGTACTTC; cdr3_aa: CSVETGVETQYF
v_call: TRBV28; j_call: TRBJ2-3; cdr3_length: 16; clone_size: .; d_call: TRBD1; cdr3_nt: TGTGCCAGCAGACAGGCGGGACAGGGGGCCCAAGATACGCAGTATTTT; cdr3_aa: CASRQAGQGAQDTQYF
v_call: TRBV7-2; j_call: TRBJ2-1; cdr3_length: 15; clone_size: once; d_call: .; cdr3_nt: TGTGCCAGCAGCTTAGACAGGGGGGGGCACAATGAGCAGTTCTTC; cdr3_aa: CASSLDRGGHNEQFF
v_call: TRBV6-5; j_call: TRBJ2-2; cdr3_length: 13; clone_size: .; d_call: TRBD1; cdr3_nt: TGTGCCAGCAGAGAGACAGGGGTGGGGGAGCTGTTTTTT; cdr3_aa: CASRETGVGELFF
v_call: TRBV6-5; j_call: TRBJ2-3; cdr3_length: 13; clone_size: .; d_call: .; cdr3_nt: TGTGCCAGCCTCGGCGGGGTCCCAGATACGCAGTATTTT; cdr3_aa: CASLGGVPDTQYF
v_call: TRBV7-7; j_call: TRBJ2-6; cdr3_length: 20; clone_size: .; d_call: TRBD1; cdr3_nt: TGTGCTAGCAGCGCTCACCCCGGGACAGGGGGCCTCTCTGGGGCCAACGTCCTGACTTTC; cdr3_aa: CASSAHPGTGGLSGANVLTF
v_call: TRBV6-2/TRBV6-3; j_call: TRBJ2-3; cdr3_length: 16; clone_size: few; d_call: TRBD1; cdr3_nt: TGTGCCAGCAGTTCGGGGACAGAATCTAGCACAGATACGCAGTATTTT; cdr3_aa: CASSSGTESSTDTQYF
v_call: TRBV7-2; j_call: TRBJ1-1; cdr3_length: 17; clone_size: .; d_call: .; cdr3_nt: TGTGCCAGCAGCTTAGCGGCCAGGGTTCAATCGGACACTGAAGCTTTCTTT; cdr3_aa: CASSLAARVQSDTEAFF
v_call: TRBV6-5; j_call: TRBJ2-3; cdr3_length: 16; clone_size: .; d_call: .; cdr3_nt: TGTGCCAGCAGTTCCGGGTCATCAAGCAGCACAGATACGCAGTATTTT; cdr3_aa: CASSSGSSSSTDTQYF
v_call: TRBV19; j_call: TRBJ2-6; cdr3_length: 15; clone_size: .; d_call: .; cdr3_nt: TGTGCCAGTATCAAGGACAGCTCTGGGGCCAACGTCCTGACTTTC; cdr3_aa: CASIKDSSGANVLTF
v_call: TRBV30; j_call: TRBJ2-3; cdr3_length: 15; clone_size: .; d_call: TRBD2; cdr3_nt: TGTGCCTGGAGTGCACGACTAGCGGGGACAGATACGCAGTATTTT; cdr3_aa: CAWSARLAGTDTQYF
v_call: TRBV3-1/TRBV3-2; j_call: TRBJ2-6; cdr3_length: 14; clone_size: .; d_call: .; cdr3_nt: TGTGCCAGCAGCCCTAGCTCTGGGGCCAACGTCCTGACTTTC; cdr3_aa: CASSPSSGANVLTF
v_call: TRBV6-4; j_call: TRBJ2-3; cdr3_length: 17; clone_size: .; d_call: TRBD1; cdr3_nt: TGTGCCAGCAGTGACTCTGGGGACAGGGGGCGCCGAGATACGCAGTATTTT; cdr3_aa: CASSDSGDRGRRDTQYF
v_call: TRBV14; j_call: TRBJ1-1; cdr3_length: 16; clone_size: once; d_call: .; cdr3_nt: TGTGCCAGCAGCCAAGAGAGTCTGGGCCAGTCGACTGAAGCTTTCTTT; cdr3_aa: CASSQESLGQSTEAFF
v_call: TRBV18; j_call: TRBJ1-1; cdr3_length: 15; clone_size: .; d_call: TRBD1; cdr3_nt: TGTGCCAGCTCTCGACAGGGCCAACGTAACACTGAAGCTTTCTTT; cdr3_aa: CASSRQGQRNTEAFF
v_call: TRBV15; j_call: TRBJ2-3; cdr3_length: 13; clone_size: .; d_call: .; cdr3_nt: TGTGCCACCAGCAGAGACAGGCAAGATACGCAGTATTTT; cdr3_aa: CATSRDRQDTQYF
v_call: TRBV3-1/TRBV3-2; j_call: TRBJ2-5; cdr3_length: 15; clone_size: .; d_call: TRBD2; cdr3_nt: TGTGCCACCCTAGGGTTAGCTAGCGGACAAGAGACCCAGTACTTC; cdr3_aa: CATLGLASGQETQYF
v_call: TRBV19; j_call: TRBJ2-5; cdr3_length: 20; clone_size: .; d_call: TRBD1; cdr3_nt: TGTGCCAGTAGTATTGGATTTAAGGGGGCAACCATCCAGTACCAAGAGACCCAGTACTTC; cdr3_aa: CASSIGFKGATIQYQETQYF
v_call: TRBV19; j_call: TRBJ2-7; cdr3_length: 13; clone_size: few; d_call: TRBD1; cdr3_nt: TGTGCCAGTAGTTGGGACAGGGGCGGCGAGCAGTACTTC; cdr3_aa: CASSWDRGGEQYF
v_call: TRBV27; j_call: TRBJ1-6; cdr3_length: 15; clone_size: few; d_call: .; cdr3_nt: TGTGCCAGCAGTTTATCCCGGGCCTATAATTCACCCCTCCACTTT; cdr3_aa: CASSLSRAYNSPLHF
v_call: TRBV7-2; j_call: TRBJ1-2; cdr3_length: 13; clone_size: .; d_call: .; cdr3_nt: TGTGCCAGCAGCTTAGACAGAGTCTATGGCTACACCTTC; cdr3_aa: CASSLDRVYGYTF
v_call: TRBV13; j_call: TRBJ2-3; cdr3_length: 17; clone_size: .; d_call: .; cdr3_nt: TGTGCCAGCAGCTTACAAAATAGCCGGGTGAGCACAGATACGCAGTATTTT; cdr3_aa: CASSLQNSRVSTDTQYF
v_call: TRBV10-2; j_call: TRBJ2-4; cdr3_length: 13; clone_size: few; d_call: .; cdr3_nt: TGCGCCAGCGGCCTCCCACAGTACAGCATTCAGTACTTC; cdr3_aa: CASGLPQYSIQYF
v_call: TRBV14; j_call: TRBJ2-7; cdr3_length: 15; clone_size: .; d_call: TRBD2; cdr3_nt: TGTGCCAGCAGCCGGGGACTAGCCAGAATCTACGAGCAGTACTTC; cdr3_aa: CASSRGLARIYEQYF
v_call: TRBV5-1; j_call: TRBJ2-7; cdr3_length: 14; clone_size: .; d_call: TRBD1; cdr3_nt: TGCGCCAGCAGCACCGGGACAGGGGACTACGAGCAGTACTTC; cdr3_aa: CASSTGTGDYEQYF
v_call: TRBV2; j_call: TRBJ1-5; cdr3_length: 13; clone_size: .; d_call: .; cdr3_nt: TGTGCCAGCAGTGACGCGGGCAGGCAGCCCCAGCATTTT; cdr3_aa: CASSDAGRQPQHF
v_call: TRBV4-2; j_call: TRBJ1-1; cdr3_length: 13; clone_size: .; d_call: .; cdr3_nt: TGTGCCAGCAGCCAAGTTCTCGGTACTGAAGCTTTCTTT; cdr3_aa: CASSQVLGTEAFF
v_call: TRBV25-1; j_call: TRBJ2-6; cdr3_length: 16; clone_size: .; d_call: .; cdr3_nt: TGTGCCAGCAGTAGACGGAGGGGCTCTGGGGCCAACGTCCTGACTTTC; cdr3_aa: CASSRRRGSGANVLTF
v_call: TRBV5-6; j_call: TRBJ1-2; cdr3_length: 15; clone_size: .; d_call: .; cdr3_nt: TGTGCCAGCATCGAAGTGGGGCAGGGGTCGGATGGCTACACCTTC; cdr3_aa: CASIEVGQGSDGYTF